The 30 T cell receptor beta chains given below trace back to one sample, sequenced in a study of T-cell reconstitution after alpha-beta-depleted transplantation in children. TCRbeta library construction was performed incorporating unique molecular identifiers. TCRdb itself ran the PCR reads through MiXCR, one entry per CDR3 protein. The sample gives 250,000 or so distinct CDR3 sequences, just under 8.5% of which show up once; just under 6.5% is in the top ten. Here the sequenced sample was PBMCs, mostly from graft donor cells, taken 180 days after TCRalphabeta/CD19-depleted stem cell transplant. The receptors derive from a male patient under 18 who had a stem cell transplant for acute lymphoblastic leukemia, so the T cells may come from the graft donor.

This clonotype was recorded many times. The gene calls are TRBV28 and TRBJ2-5; unclear D gene. The V and J ends lost 6 bases and 4 bases respectively, with 9 bases between them. The CDR3 consists of 12 residues. Germline V gene lookup returns CDR1 MDHEN and CDR2 SYDVKM. CDR3 coding DNA: TGTGCCAGCAGCCAGGCCCTAGAGACCCAGTACTTC. It specifies CASSQALETQYF.

With respect to this clonotype: One base away lies a much larger clone, so this may be a sequencing read error. The rearrangement links TRBV18 to TRBJ2-1; the D gene is possibly TRBD1 (6 bases). There are 14 residues in the CDR3. Germline V gene data show CDR1 as KGHSH and CDR2 as LQKENI. Written as DNA, the CDR3 is TGTGCCAGCTCACCACTCGGACAGTACAATGACCAGTTCTTC. It translates to CASSPLGQYNDQFF.

At least ten counts were recorded for this clonotype. The genes are TRBV5-1 and TRBJ1-6; D is unresolved. Trimming shortened V by 0 bases and J by 7 bases, and 11 bases separated the two germline ends. Germline V gene sequence: CDR1 SGHRS, CDR2 YFSETQ. The CDR3 loop spans 15 amino acids. CDR3 amino acids: CASSLEGTANSPLHF. The CDR3 region has the DNA TGCGCCAGCAGCTTGGAGGGAACAGCCAATTCACCCCTCCACTTT.

This clonotype was seen repeatedly, ten times or more. This sequence joins TRBV5-1 and TRBJ1-1; 9 bases are a match to TRBD1. The CDR3 length is 13 residues. CDR1 SGHRS and CDR2 YFSETQ come from the germline V gene. V lost 7 bases and J lost 4; bases outside the gene matches: 5. CDR3 sequence (DNA): TGCGCCAGCTGGACAGGGGCAGGCACTGAAGCTTTCTTT. Amino acid sequence: CASWTGAGTEAFF. The whole variable domain, remainder taken from reference TRBV5-1 and TRBJ1-1, is KAGVTQTPRYLIKTRGQQVTLSCSPISGHRSVSWYQQTPGQGLQFLFEYFSETQRNKGNFPGRFSGRQFSNSRSEMNVSTLELGDSALYLCASWTGAGTEAFFGQGTRLTVV.

In its sample, this clonotype was seen many times. This chain joins TRBV7-2 and TRBJ2-5; TRBD1 agrees at 7 bases. CDR3 length: 12 amino acids. With V trimmed by 6 bases and J by 9 bases, 7 bases remained unmatched. CDR1 is SGHTA, CDR2 FQGNSA, per germline. CDR3 nucleotide sequence: TGTGCCAGCAGGAGGGGGCCTGCCCCCCAGTACTTC. Protein sequence: CASRRGPAPQYF.

This clonotype turned up a few times. J is TRBJ2-1 and V is TRBV19; 7 bases match TRBD2. Germline V gives CDR1 LNHDA, CDR2 SQIVND (reference sequence). The CDR3 contains 15 residues. Losses at the gene ends were 6 bases for V and 0 bases for J; bases not matched to a gene: 5. The CDR3 DNA sequence: TGTGCCAGTAGCCCGGGGACTAACTCCTACAATGAGCAGTTCTTC. Protein sequence: CASSPGTNSYNEQFF.

This rearrangement joins TRBV11-2 to TRBJ1-1; 8 bases agree with TRBD1. The CDR3 loop spans 17 amino acids. Germline trimming cut 5 bases from V and 1 base from J; bases unmatched to any gene: 12. Germline CDR1 and CDR2: SGHAT and FQNNGV. This CDR3 reads CASSLRQGKGTNTEAFF. The DNA for the CDR3 is TGTGCCAGCAGCCTCCGACAGGGGAAGGGGACGAACACTGAAGCTTTCTTT.

This clonotype showed up many times. The chain links TRBV5-1 to TRBJ2-1; 8 positions match TRBD1. V lost 5 bases, J lost 4 bases, and 5 bases stayed unmatched. Germline-derived CDR1 and CDR2 are SGHRS and YFSETQ. CDR3 length: 14 residues. The chain's CDR3 is CASSQGQAYNEQFF. The CDR3 bases are TGCGCCAGCAGTCAGGGACAGGCGTACAATGAGCAGTTCTTC.

The sample holds many counts of this clonotype. The chain has TRBV28 and TRBJ2-5; D tentatively reads TRBD1 or TRBD2 (5 bases each). Germline loops: CDR1 MDHEN, CDR2 SYDVKM. Deletions cut 3 bases from V and 5 bases from J, with 13 bases between. The CDR3 has 14 residues. The DNA of the CDR3 is TGTGCCAGCAGTTTCTCCGGGACGAGGGAGACCCAGTACTTC. It is translated as CASSFSGTRETQYF.

This clonotype was recorded at least ten times. V usage is TRBV5-1 and J usage is TRBJ1-2; tentative D call: TRBD1 (6 bases). Germline CDR1 is SGHRS and CDR2 is YFSETQ. The V and J ends lost 0 bases and 4 bases respectively, with 13 bases between them. The CDR3 covers 15 residues. The CDR3 spells CASSLEGGRLYGYTF. The CDR3 coding sequence is TGCGCCAGCAGCTTGGAGGGGGGGCGCCTCTATGGCTACACCTTC.

The sample holds many counts of this clonotype. The chain has TRBV6-5 and TRBJ2-1; a weak D match, TRBD2 (5 bases). CDR1 MNHEY and CDR2 SVGAGI come from the germline V gene. The germline V and J ends were trimmed by 8 bases and 1 base, with 12 bases remaining between them. The CDR3 runs to 14 residues. The CDR3 DNA reads TGTGCCAGCGGAGGATGGACTTCCTACAATGAGCAGTTCTTC. It translates to CASGGWTSYNEQFF.

This clonotype was counted many times. This sequence joins TRBV18 and TRBJ2-7, with TRBD1 identical over 7 bases. Germline trimming cut 4 bases from V and 0 bases from J; bases unmatched to any gene: 3. The CDR3 length is 14 residues. The germline V gene encodes CDR1 KGHSH and CDR2 LQKENI. The CDR3 loop is CASSQGQASYEQYF. CDR3 in DNA: TGTGCCAGCTCACAAGGACAGGCCTCCTACGAGCAGTACTTC.

There are many counts of this clonotype. The rearrangement joins TRBV7-2 to TRBJ2-3; 7 positions agree with TRBD2. The V segment lost 2 bases and the J segment 0 bases; nucleotides outside the gene matches: 5. The germline gives CDR1 SGHTA, CDR2 FQGNSA. This CDR3 region has 16 residues. CDR3 nucleotides: TGTGCCAGCAGCTTAATTCCTAGCGGAAGCACAGATACGCAGTATTTT. This codes for CASSLIPSGSTDTQYF.

This clonotype was recorded at least ten times. The chain uses TRBV28 and TRBJ2-1; 8 bases are a match to TRBD1. The V and J ends lost 3 bases and 4 bases, in that order; junction bases with no gene match: 5. Germline loops: CDR1 MDHEN, CDR2 SYDVKM. CDR3 length: 15 residues. The CDR3 region has the DNA TGTGCCAGCAGTTTTGGGGGACAGGTATACAATGAGCAGTTCTTC. Amino acids: CASSFGGQVYNEQFF.

This clonotype showed up many times. The CDR3 is CASSQGAPNYGYTF. DNA for the CDR3: TGTGCCAGCAGCCAGGGGGCCCCTAACTATGGCTACACCTTC. V is TRBV6-5 and J is TRBJ1-2; 8 bases are shared with TRBD1. The CDR3 loop spans 14 amino acids. V dropped 6 bases and J dropped 0; count of bases not matched to a gene: 3. Per germline, CDR1 MNHEY and CDR2 SVGAGI.

The chain joins TRBV18 to TRBJ2-2, with no clear D. The CDR3 runs 15 residues. V was cut by 5 bases and J by 0 bases, with 10 bases left in between. CDR1 is KGHSH, CDR2 LQKENI, per germline. This CDR3 reads CASSGGPANTGELFF. Here the CDR3 DNA reads TGTGCCAGCTCAGGTGGGCCGGCGAACACCGGGGAGCTGTTTTTT.

In its sample, this clonotype was seen many times. The chain employs TRBV29-1 and TRBJ1-1, with 8 bases identical to TRBD1. Per germline, CDR1 SQVTM and CDR2 ANQGSEA. The CDR3 runs 14 residues. V gave up 4 bases and J gave up 5 bases; unmatched junction bases: 9. As DNA, the CDR3 is TGCAGCGTTGCCCGAGGACAGGGATCTACTGAAGCTTTCTTT. Translating it yields CSVARGQGSTEAFF.

The sample holds many counts of this clonotype. The chain carries TRBV12-3 or TRBV12-4 and TRBJ1-1; 12 bases are a match to TRBD1. V lost 1 base and J lost 7; bases outside the gene matches: 16. CDR3 length equals 19 residues. CDR3 sequence reads: CASSLGEEVPGQGAVEAFF. For the CDR3, the DNA is TGTGCCAGCAGTTTAGGAGAGGAGGTCCCGGGACAGGGGGCGGTTGAAGCTTTCTTT.

This chain joins TRBV6-5 and TRBJ2-7; no reliable D call. In germline, CDR1 is MNHEY, CDR2 SVGAGI. The CDR3 has 14 amino acids. V gave up 0 bases and J gave up 0 bases, with 6 bases separating them. The CDR3 DNA sequence: TGTGCCAGCAGTTACTCGATGAACTCCTACGAGCAGTACTTC. Protein: CASSYSMNSYEQYF.

This clonotype was picked up many times. The rearrangement uses TRBV7-9 and TRBJ2-2; D is undetermined. The CDR3 is 11 residues long. Germline CDR1 SEHNR, CDR2 FQNEAQ (reference sequence). The V end was cut by 7 bases, the J end by 6 bases, with 6 bases between. CDR3 loop: CASIWAGELFF. CDR3 DNA: TGTGCCAGCATCTGGGCCGGGGAGCTGTTTTTT.

This clonotype was observed many times. The CDR3 sequence: CASSWRPGTDTQYF. The CDR3 DNA is TGCGCCAGCAGCTGGCGACCTGGGACAGATACGCAGTATTTT. The V call is TRBV5-1, the J call TRBJ2-3, with D unresolved. Germline CDR1 reads SGHRS; CDR2 reads YFSETQ. V was trimmed by 3 bases and J by 3 bases, leaving 11 bases between them. The CDR3 covers 14 residues.

This clonotype was seen ten or more times. J is TRBJ1-1 and V is TRBV12-3 or TRBV12-4, with a weak D call TRBD1 (6 bases). The CDR3 has 14 residues. Trimming took off 7 bases at V and 7 bases at J, with 19 bases between the two ends. The CDR3 is CASTEWRQADEAFF. CDR3 nucleotide sequence: TGTGCCAGCACCGAGTGGAGACAGGCGGATGAAGCTTTCTTT.

This clonotype was counted at least ten times. The chain combines TRBV10-3 with TRBJ2-1, with D perhaps TRBD2 (6 bases). The CDR3 contains 13 residues. Trimming left V 8 bases short and J 5 bases short, with 13 bases between. Germline V CDR1 and CDR2: ENHRY, SYGVKD. The CDR3 here is CAILREPNNEQFF. CDR3 coding DNA: TGTGCCATCCTACGGGAGCCTAACAATGAGCAGTTCTTC.

This chain uses TRBV18 with TRBJ2-3; D remains unclear. This CDR3 region has 14 residues. The V gene's germline CDR1 is KGHSH and CDR2 LQKENI. V lost 3 bases and J 5 bases, leaving 12 bases between the germline ends. CDR3 region: CASSPAATKDTQYF. The DNA of the CDR3 is TGTGCCAGCTCACCGGCGGCCACCAAAGATACGCAGTATTTT.

In this sample, this clonotype turned up many times. This chain uses TRBV20-1 with TRBJ2-2, with D possibly being TRBD1 (6 bases). V gave up 3 bases and J gave up 5 bases, with 13 bases separating them. The length of the CDR3 is 14 residues. Germline CDR1 and CDR2: DFQATT and SNEGSKA (reference sequence). The CDR3: CSASLGAVTGELFF. CDR3 coding DNA: TGCAGTGCTAGCTTGGGGGCGGTTACCGGGGAGCTGTTTTTT.

This clonotype was counted ten times or more. The chain links TRBV4-2 to TRBJ2-2; D call uncertain. The germline gives CDR1 LGHNA, CDR2 YNFKEQ. The CDR3 has 13 residues. Trimming cost V 2 bases and J 4 bases, with 5 bases left between them. The DNA of the CDR3 is TGTGCCAGCAGCCAAACTGTCACCGGGGAGCTGTTTTTT. Translation: CASSQTVTGELFF.

The chain joins TRBV7-3 to TRBJ1-1; D uncertain. The CDR3 totals 13 residues. Trimming removed 1 base from V and 5 bases from J, with 8 bases in between. Germline CDR1 reads SGHTA; CDR2 reads FQGTGA. As DNA, the CDR3 is TGTGCCAGCAGCTTAAAGGGTCAGACTGAAGCTTTCTTT. It specifies CASSLKGQTEAFF.

This clonotype has at least ten counts. This rearrangement joins TRBV12-5 to TRBJ2-6, with a tentative D call TRBD1 (6 bases). Trimming removed 2 bases at V and 1 base at J, with 21 bases between. The germline V gene encodes CDR1 LGHNT and CDR2 FRNRAP. The CDR3 covers 20 residues. The CDR3 nucleotides read TGTGCTAGTGGTTTGTCCCCAGGGGCTCTTACCTTTTCTGGGGCCAACGTCCTGACTTTC. It specifies CASGLSPGALTFSGANVLTF.

This clonotype has ten or more counts. The J gene is TRBJ2-1, the V gene TRBV9; 12 positions agree with TRBD2. The V gene end was trimmed by 0 bases and the J gene end by 9 bases; junction bases not matched to a gene: 4. The CDR3 runs to 15 residues. CDR1 and CDR2 (germline): SGDLS, YYNGEE. The CDR3 bases are TGTGCCAGCAGCGTAGGGACTAGCGGGGATTTTGAGCAGTTCTTC. This codes for CASSVGTSGDFEQFF. The full variable domain, in which reference TRBV9 and TRBJ2-1 provide the parts outside the CDR3, is DSGVTQTPKHLITATGQRVTLRCSPRSGDLSVYWYQQSLDQGLQFLIQYYNGEERAKGNILERFSAQQFPDLHSELNLSSLELGDSALYFCASSVGTSGDFEQFFGPGTRLTVL.

This clonotype was recorded many times. The V call is TRBV4-3, the J call TRBJ2-2; D might be TRBD1 (6 bases). The germline V gene encodes CDR1 LGHNA and CDR2 YSLEER. V was pared by 0 bases and J by 6 bases, with 11 bases between. The CDR3 is made up of 15 amino acids. The CDR3 reads CASSQEGRGSGELFF. The CDR3 DNA follows: TGCGCCAGCAGCCAAGAAGGCAGGGGTTCCGGGGAGCTGTTTTTT.